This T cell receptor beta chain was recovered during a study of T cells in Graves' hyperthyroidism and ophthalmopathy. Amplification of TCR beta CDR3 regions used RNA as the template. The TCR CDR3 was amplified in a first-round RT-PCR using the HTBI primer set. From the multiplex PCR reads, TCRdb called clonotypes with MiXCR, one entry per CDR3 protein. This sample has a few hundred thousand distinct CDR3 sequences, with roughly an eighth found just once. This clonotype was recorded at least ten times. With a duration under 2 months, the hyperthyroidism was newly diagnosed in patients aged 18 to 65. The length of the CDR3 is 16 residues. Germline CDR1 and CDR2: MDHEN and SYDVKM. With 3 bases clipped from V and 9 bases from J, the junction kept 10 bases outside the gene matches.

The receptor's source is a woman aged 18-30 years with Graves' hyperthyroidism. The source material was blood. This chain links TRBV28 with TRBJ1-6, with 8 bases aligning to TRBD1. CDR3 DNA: TGTGCCAGCAGTTTCCGGAGGCAGGGGGCGAGTTCACCCCTCCACTTT. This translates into CASSFRRQGASSPLHF. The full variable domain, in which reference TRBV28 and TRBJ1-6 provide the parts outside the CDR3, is DVKVTQSSRYLVKRTGEKVFLECVQDMDHENMFWYRQDPGLGLRLIYFSYDVKMKEKGDIPEGYSVSREKKERFSLILESASTNQTSMYLCASSFRRQGASSPLHFGNGTRLTVT.